The rows below give T cell receptor beta chains drawn from one sample of a study of post-analysis software for immune sequencing data. TCRdb re-analysed the PCR reads in MiXCR, keeping a single row per CDR3 protein. The table has roughly 400,000 distinct CDR3 sequences, approximately 37% seen once. Sequences were obtained from blood. The receptors derive from a girl aged 2-10 years with multiple sclerosis. Each CDR3 is given with its conserved first and last residue. Fields, in order: V gene, clone size, CDR3 protein. Some rows have no size entry. The others give once, few or many, or a class for an expanded clone.

V gene: TRBV20-1; clone size: .; CDR3 protein: CSATYTGVQPQHF
V gene: TRBV29-1; clone size: few; CDR3 protein: CSSDRPSHEQFF
V gene: TRBV5-1; clone size: .; CDR3 protein: CASSLDLGDYGYTF
V gene: TRBV11-1; clone size: .; CDR3 protein: CASSPFTGAAYEQYF
V gene: TRBV7-9; clone size: .; CDR3 protein: CASSFFIPDPHLYGYTF
V gene: TRBV9; clone size: .; CDR3 protein: CASSVGTSGTADTQYF
V gene: TRBV5-6; clone size: .; CDR3 protein: CASSLLGHSDEQYF
V gene: TRBV7-2; clone size: .; CDR3 protein: CASSLGASGPQETQYF
V gene: TRBV15; clone size: .; CDR3 protein: CATSRESGGYEQYF
V gene: TRBV4-3; clone size: few; CDR3 protein: CASSQDLRTPTFF
V gene: TRBV9; clone size: .; CDR3 protein: CASTGRTGENTEAFF
V gene: TRBV20-1; clone size: .; CDR3 protein: CSAGKLGRETQYF